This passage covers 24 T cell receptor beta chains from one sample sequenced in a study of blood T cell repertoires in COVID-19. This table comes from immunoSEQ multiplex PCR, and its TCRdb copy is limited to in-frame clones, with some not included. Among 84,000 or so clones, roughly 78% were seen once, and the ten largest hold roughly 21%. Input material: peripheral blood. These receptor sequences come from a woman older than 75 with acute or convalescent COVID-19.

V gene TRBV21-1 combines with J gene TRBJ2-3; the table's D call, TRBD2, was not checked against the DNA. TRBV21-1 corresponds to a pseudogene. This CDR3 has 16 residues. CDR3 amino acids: CASQKRSGGDSDTQYF. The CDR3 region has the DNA TGTGCCTCCCAAAAGCGGAGCGGGGGGGACTCAGATACGCAGTATTTT.

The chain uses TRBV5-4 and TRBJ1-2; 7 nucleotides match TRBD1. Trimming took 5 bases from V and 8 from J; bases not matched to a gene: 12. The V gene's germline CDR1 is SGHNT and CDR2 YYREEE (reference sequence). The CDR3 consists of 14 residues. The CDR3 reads CASRNKQGGEGYTF. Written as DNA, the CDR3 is TGTGCCAGCAGGAATAAGCAGGGGGGAGAGGGCTACACCTTC.

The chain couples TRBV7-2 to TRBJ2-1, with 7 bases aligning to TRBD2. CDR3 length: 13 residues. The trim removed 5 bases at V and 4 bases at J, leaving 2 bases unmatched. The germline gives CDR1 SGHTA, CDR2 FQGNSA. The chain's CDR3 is CASSAGVYNEQFF. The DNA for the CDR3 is TGTGCCAGCAGCGCGGGGGTATACAATGAGCAGTTCTTC.

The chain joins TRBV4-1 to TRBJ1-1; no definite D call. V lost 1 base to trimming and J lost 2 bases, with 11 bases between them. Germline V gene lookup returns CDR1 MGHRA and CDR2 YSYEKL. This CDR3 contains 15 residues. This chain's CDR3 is CASSQVPIGNTEAFF. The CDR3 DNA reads TGCGCCAGCAGCCAAGTCCCCATCGGTAACACTGAAGCTTTCTTT.

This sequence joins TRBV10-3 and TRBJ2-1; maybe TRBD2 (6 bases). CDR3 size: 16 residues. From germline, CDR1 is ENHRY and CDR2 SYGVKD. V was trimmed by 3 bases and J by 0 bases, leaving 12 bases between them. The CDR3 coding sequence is TGTGCCATCAGTGACCCCGGGACTCCCTCCTACAATGAGCAGTTCTTC. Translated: CAISDPGTPSYNEQFF.

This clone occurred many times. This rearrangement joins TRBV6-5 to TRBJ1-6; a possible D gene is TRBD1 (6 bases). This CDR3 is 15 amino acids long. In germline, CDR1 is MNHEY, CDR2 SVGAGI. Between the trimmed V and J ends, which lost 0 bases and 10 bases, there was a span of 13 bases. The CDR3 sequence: CASSYSGTSRSPLHF. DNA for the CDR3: TGTGCCAGCAGTTACTCCGGGACAAGTAGATCACCCCTCCACTTT.

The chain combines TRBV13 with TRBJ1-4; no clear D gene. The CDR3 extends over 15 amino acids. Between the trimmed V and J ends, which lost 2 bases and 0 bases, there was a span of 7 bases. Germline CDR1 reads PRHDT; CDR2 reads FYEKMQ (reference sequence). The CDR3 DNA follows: TGTGCCAGCAGCTTAAGCCCCGCAACTAATGAAAAACTGTTTTTT. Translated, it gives CASSLSPATNEKLFF.

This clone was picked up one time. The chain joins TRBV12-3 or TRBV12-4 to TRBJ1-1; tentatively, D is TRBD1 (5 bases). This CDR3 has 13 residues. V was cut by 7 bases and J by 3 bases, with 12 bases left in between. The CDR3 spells CASTGDSHTEAFF. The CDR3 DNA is TGTGCCAGCACCGGAGACAGCCACACTGAAGCTTTCTTT.

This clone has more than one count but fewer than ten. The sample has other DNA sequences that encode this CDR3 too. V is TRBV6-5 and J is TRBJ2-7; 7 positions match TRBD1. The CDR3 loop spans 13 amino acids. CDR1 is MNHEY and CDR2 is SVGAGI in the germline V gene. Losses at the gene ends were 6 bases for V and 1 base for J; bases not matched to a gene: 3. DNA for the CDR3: TGTGCCAGCAGCCAGGGACAGTCCTACGAGCAGTACTTC. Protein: CASSQGQSYEQYF.

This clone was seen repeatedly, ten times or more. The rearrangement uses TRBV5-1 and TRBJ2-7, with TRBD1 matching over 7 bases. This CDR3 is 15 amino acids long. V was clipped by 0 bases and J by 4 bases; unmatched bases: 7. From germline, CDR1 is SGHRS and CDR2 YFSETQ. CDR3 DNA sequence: TGCGCCAGCAGCTTGGGCCAGGGGGAAGAGTACGAGCAGTACTTC. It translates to CASSLGQGEEYEQYF.

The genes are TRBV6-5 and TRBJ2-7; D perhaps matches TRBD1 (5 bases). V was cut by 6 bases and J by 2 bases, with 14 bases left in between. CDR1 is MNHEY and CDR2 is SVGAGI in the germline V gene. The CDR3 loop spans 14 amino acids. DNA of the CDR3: TGTGCCAGCAGCACTAACAGGAAGACCTACGAGCAGTACTTC. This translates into CASSTNRKTYEQYF.

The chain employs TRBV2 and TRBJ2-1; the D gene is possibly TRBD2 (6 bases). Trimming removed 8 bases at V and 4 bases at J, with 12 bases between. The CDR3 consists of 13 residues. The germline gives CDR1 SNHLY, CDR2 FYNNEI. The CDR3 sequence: CASLRGSYNEQFF. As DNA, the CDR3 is TGTGCCAGCCTGCGGGGTAGTTACAATGAGCAGTTCTTC.

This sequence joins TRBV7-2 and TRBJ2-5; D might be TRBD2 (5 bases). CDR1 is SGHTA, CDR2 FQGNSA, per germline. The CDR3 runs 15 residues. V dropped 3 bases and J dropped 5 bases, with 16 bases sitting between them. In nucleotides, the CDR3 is TGTGCCAGCAGCTTTAGTAGCGCAAGAGGGGAGACCCAGTACTTC. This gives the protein CASSFSSARGETQYF.

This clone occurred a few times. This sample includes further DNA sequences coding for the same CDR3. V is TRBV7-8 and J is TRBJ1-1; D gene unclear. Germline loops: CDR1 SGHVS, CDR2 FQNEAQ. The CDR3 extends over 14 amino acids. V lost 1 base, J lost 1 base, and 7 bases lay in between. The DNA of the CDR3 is TGTGCCAGCAGCTTAGGGTCCAGGAACACTGAAGCTTTCTTT. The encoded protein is CASSLGSRNTEAFF. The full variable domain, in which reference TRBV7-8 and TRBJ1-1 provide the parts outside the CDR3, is GAGVSQSPRYKVAKRGQDVALRCDPISGHVSLFWYQQALGQGPEFLTYFQNEAQLDKSGLPSDRFFAERPEGSVSTLKIQRTQQEDSAVYLCASSLGSRNTEAFFGQGTRLTVV.

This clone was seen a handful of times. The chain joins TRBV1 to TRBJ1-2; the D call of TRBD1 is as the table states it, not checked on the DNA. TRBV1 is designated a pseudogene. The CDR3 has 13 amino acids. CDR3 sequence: CTSTPTGIYGYTF. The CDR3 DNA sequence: TGCACCAGCACACCGACAGGAATTTATGGCTACACCTTC.

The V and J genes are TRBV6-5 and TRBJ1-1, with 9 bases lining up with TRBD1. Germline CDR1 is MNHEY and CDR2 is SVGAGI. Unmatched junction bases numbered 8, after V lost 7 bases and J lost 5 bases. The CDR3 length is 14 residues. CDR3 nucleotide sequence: TGTGCCAGCACCTACAGGGGGCGCGAGACTGAAGCTTTCTTT. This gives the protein CASTYRGRETEAFF.

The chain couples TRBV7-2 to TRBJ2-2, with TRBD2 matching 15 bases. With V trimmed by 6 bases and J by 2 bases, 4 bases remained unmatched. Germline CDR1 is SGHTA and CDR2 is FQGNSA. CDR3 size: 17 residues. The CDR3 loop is CASSRTSGRANTGELFF. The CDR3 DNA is TGTGCCAGCAGTCGGACTAGCGGGAGGGCCAACACCGGGGAGCTGTTTTTT. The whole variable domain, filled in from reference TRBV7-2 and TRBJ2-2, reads GAGVSQSPSNKVTEKGKDVELRCDPISGHTALYWYRQSLGQGLEFLIYFQGNSAPDKSGLPSDRFSAERTGGSVSTLTIQRTQQEDSAVYLCASSRTSGRANTGELFFGEGSRLTVL.

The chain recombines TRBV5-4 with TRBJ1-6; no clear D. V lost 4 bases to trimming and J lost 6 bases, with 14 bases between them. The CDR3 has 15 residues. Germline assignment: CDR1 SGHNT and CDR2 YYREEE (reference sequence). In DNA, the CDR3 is TGTGCCAGCAGCCCGCGTGATGGAGCTAATTCACCCCTCCACTTT. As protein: CASSPRDGANSPLHF.

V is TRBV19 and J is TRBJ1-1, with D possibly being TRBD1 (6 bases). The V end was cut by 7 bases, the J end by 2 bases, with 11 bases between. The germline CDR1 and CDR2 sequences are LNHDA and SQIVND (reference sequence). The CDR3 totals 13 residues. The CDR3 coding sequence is TGTGCCAGTACCGGACAGACCAACACTGAAGCTTTCTTT. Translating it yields CASTGQTNTEAFF.

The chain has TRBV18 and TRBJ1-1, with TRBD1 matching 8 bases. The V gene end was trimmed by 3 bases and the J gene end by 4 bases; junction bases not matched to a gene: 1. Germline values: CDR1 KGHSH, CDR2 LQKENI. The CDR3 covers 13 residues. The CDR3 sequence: CASSPQGATEAFF. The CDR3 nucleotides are TGTGCCAGCTCACCCCAGGGGGCCACTGAAGCTTTCTTT.

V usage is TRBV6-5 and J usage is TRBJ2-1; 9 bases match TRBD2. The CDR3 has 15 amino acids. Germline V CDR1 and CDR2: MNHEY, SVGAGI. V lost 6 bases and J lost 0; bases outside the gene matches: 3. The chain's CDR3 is CASSLSGSSYNEQFF. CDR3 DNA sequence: TGTGCCAGCAGCCTTAGCGGGAGCTCCTACAATGAGCAGTTCTTC.

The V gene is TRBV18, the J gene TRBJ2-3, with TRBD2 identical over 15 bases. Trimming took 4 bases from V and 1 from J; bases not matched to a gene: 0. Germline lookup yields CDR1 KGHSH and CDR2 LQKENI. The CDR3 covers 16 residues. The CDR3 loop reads CASSRTSGRGTDTQYF. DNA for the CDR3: TGTGCCAGCTCACGGACTAGCGGGAGGGGCACAGATACGCAGTATTTT.

The CDR3 nucleotides read TGTGCCAGCAGTACCTACAGGGTCGGGGACACCTTC. Encoded protein: CASSTYRVGDTF. The chain uses TRBV2 and TRBJ1-2; D might be TRBD1 (6 bases). CDR3 length equals 12 residues. V gave up 5 bases and J gave up 12 bases, with 16 bases separating them. The germline gives CDR1 SNHLY, CDR2 FYNNEI.

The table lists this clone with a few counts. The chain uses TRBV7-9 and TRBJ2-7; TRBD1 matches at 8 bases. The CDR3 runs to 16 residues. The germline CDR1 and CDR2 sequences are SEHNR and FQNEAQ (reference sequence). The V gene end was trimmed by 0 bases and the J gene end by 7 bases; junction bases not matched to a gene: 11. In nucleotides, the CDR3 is TGTGCCAGCAGCTTAGCGGAAACAGGGGGACGGGGAGAGCAGTACTTC. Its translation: CASSLAETGGRGEQYF.